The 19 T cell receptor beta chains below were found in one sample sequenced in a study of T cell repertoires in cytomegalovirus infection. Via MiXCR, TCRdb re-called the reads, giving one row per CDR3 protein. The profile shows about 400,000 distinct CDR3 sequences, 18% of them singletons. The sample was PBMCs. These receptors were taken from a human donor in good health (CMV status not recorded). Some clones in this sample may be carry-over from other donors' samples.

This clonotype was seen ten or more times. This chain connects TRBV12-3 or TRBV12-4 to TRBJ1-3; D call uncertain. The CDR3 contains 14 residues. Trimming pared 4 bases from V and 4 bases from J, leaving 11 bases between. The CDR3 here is CASSWWGRGNTIYF. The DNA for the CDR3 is TGTGCCAGCAGTTGGTGGGGAAGGGGAAACACCATATATTTT.

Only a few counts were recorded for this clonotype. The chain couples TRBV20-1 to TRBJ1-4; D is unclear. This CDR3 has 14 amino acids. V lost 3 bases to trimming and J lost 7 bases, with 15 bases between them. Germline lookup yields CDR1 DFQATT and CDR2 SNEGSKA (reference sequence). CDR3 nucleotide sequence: TGCAGTGCTAGCTTGACCGCAGTCGGTGAAAAACTGTTTTTT. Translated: CSASLTAVGEKLFF.

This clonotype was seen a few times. In DNA, the CDR3 is TGTGCCAGCAGTTTTTCTGGGACTACCGCCTTCACAGATACGCAGTATTTT. Translation: CASSFSGTTAFTDTQYF. This chain connects TRBV28 to TRBJ2-3; 7 bases agree with TRBD2. In germline, CDR1 is MDHEN, CDR2 SYDVKM. Trimming cost V 3 bases and J 2 bases; bases outside gene matches: 11. This CDR3 is 17 amino acids long.

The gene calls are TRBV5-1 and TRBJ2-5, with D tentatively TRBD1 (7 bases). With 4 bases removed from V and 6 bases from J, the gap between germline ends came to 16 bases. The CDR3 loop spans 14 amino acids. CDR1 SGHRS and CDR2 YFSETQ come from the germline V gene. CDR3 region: CASSVPGGQKTQYF. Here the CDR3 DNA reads TGCGCCAGCAGCGTGCCAGGGGGGCAAAAGACCCAGTACTTC.

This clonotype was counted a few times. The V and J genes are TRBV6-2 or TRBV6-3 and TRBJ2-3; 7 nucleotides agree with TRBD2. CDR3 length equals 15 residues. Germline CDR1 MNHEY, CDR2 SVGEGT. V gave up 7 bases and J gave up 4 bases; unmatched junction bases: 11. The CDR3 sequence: CASTGGGRVADTQYF. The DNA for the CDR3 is TGTGCCAGCACAGGCGGCGGGAGAGTTGCAGATACGCAGTATTTT.

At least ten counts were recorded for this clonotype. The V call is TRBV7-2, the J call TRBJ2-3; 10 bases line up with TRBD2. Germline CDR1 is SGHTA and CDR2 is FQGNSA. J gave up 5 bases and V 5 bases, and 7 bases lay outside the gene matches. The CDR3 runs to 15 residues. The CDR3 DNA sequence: TGTGCCAGCAGCCCTCGGAGCGGGGGGGAAGATACGCAGTATTTT. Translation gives CASSPRSGGEDTQYF.

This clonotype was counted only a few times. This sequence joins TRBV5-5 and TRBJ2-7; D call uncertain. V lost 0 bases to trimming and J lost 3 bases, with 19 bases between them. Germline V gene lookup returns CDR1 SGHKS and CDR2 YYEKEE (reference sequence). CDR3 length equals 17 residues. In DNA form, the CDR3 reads TGTGCCAGCAGCTTGGCGGGTGGCGATGGGATATTCTACGAGCAGTACTTC. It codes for CASSLAGGDGIFYEQYF. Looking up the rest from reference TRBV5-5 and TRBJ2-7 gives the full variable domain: DAGVTQSPTHLIKTRGQQVTLRCSPISGHKSVSWYQQVLGQGPQFIFQYYEKEERGRGNFPDRFSARQFPNYSSELNVNALLLGDSALYLCASSLAGGDGIFYEQYFGPGTRLTVT.

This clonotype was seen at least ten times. The CDR3 reads CASSSTITSYEQYF. DNA of the CDR3: TGTGCCAGCAGCTCAACCATCACTTCCTACGAGCAGTACTTC. The V and J genes are TRBV7-8 and TRBJ2-7; D uncertain. This CDR3 is built from 14 residues. Trimming stripped 4 bases from V and 1 base from J, with 11 bases between. Germline V gene data show CDR1 as SGHVS and CDR2 as FQNEAQ.

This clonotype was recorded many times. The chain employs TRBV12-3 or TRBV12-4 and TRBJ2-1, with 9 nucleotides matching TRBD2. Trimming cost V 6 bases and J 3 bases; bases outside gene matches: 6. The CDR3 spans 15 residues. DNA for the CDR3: TGTGCCAGCAGCCCCGGGACTAGCTTCTACAATGAGCAGTTCTTC. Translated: CASSPGTSFYNEQFF.

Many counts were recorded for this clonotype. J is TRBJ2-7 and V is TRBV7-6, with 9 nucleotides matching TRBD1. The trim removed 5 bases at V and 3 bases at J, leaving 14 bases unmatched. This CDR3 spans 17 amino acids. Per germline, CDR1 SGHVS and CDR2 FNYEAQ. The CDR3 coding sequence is TGTGCCAGCAGCCCCAGGCCTTGGACAGGGGAGGTCTACGAGCAGTACTTC. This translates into CASSPRPWTGEVYEQYF.

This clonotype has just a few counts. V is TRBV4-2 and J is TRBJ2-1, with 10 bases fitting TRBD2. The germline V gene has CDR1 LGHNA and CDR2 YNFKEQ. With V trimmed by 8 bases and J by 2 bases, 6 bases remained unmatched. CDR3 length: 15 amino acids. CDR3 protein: CASRPGTSAYNEQFF. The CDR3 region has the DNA TGTGCCAGCCGACCCGGGACTAGCGCCTACAATGAGCAGTTCTTC.

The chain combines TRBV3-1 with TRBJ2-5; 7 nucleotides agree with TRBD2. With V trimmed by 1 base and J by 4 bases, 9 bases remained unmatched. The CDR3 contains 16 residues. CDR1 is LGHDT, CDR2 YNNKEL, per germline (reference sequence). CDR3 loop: CASSQGVQRGGETQYF. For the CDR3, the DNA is TGTGCCAGCAGCCAAGGAGTCCAGCGGGGAGGAGAGACCCAGTACTTC.

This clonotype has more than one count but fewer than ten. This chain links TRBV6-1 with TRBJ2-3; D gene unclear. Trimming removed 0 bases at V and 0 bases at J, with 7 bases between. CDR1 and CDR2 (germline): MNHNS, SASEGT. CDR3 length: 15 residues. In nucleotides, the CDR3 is TGTGCCAGCAGTGAAGCACCCAGTAGCACAGATACGCAGTATTTT. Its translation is CASSEAPSSTDTQYF.

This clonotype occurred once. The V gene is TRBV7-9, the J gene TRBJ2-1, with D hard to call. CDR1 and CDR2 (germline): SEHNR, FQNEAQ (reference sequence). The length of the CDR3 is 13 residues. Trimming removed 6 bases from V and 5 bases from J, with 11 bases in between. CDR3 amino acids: CASSTYADNEQFF. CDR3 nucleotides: TGTGCCAGCAGTACTTACGCCGACAATGAGCAGTTCTTC. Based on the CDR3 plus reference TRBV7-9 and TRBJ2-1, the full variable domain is DTGVSQNPRHKITKRGQNVTFRCDPISEHNRLYWYRQTLGQGPEFLTYFQNEAQLEKSRLLSDRFSAERPKGSFSTLEIQRTEQGDSAMYLCASSTYADNEQFFGPGTRLTVL.

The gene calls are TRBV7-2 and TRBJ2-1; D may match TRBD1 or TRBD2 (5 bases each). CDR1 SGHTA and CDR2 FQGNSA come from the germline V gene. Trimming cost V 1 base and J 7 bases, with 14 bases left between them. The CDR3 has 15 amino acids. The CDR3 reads CASSLGGPLTNEQFF. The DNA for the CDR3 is TGTGCCAGCAGCTTAGGGGGACCCCTTACGAATGAGCAGTTCTTC.

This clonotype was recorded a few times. In nucleotides, the CDR3 is TGCGCCAGCAGCTCGGGACAGGGACCTAACGAGCAGTACTTC. Protein sequence: CASSSGQGPNEQYF. The V call is TRBV5-1, the J call TRBJ2-7; 9 bases fit TRBD1. V lost 3 bases to trimming and J lost 5 bases; unmatched junction nucleotides: 6. This CDR3 is 14 amino acids long. Germline V lookup: CDR1 SGHRS, CDR2 YFSETQ.

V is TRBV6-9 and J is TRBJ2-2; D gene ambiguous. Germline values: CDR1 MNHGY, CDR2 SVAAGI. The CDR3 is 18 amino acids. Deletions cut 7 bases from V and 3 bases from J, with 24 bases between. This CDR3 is CASIRVKVRRTYTGELFF. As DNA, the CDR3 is TGTGCCAGCATTAGAGTTAAGGTCCGACGGACCTACACCGGGGAGCTGTTTTTT.

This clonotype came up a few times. The DNA of the CDR3 is TGTGCCAGCAACCGTGACCTCATGAAGGGCCGCTCGCTTGTGAACACTGAAGCTTTCTTT. Encoded protein: CASNRDLMKGRSLVNTEAFF. This chain connects TRBV7-9 to TRBJ1-1; D unclear. The germline CDR1 and CDR2 sequences are SEHNR and FQNEAQ (reference sequence). The CDR3 loop spans 20 amino acids. Trimming pared 7 bases from V and 0 bases from J, leaving 30 bases between.

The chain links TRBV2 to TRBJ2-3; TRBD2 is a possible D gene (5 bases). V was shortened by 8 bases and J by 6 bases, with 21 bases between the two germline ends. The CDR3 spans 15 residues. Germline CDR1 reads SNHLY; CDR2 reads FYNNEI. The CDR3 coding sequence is TGTGCCAGCCGCATCGAGGGTACGAGTATGGATACGCAGTATTTT. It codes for CASRIEGTSMDTQYF.